These 8 T cell receptor beta chains came from one sample sequenced in a study of T cells in Graves' hyperthyroidism and ophthalmopathy. Amplification yielded TCR beta CDR3 regions, with RNA transcripts as the source. First-round RT-PCR targeting the TCR CDR3 was performed with the HTBI primer set. TCRdb re-derived calls from the multiplex PCR reads in MiXCR, one entry per CDR3 protein. The sample lists 600,000 to 650,000 distinct CDR3 sequences; more than 20% were seen once. Sequencing was done on a sample of blood. These receptors were obtained from a man aged 30-40 years with Graves' ophthalmopathy.

This clonotype appeared a few times. The CDR3 region has the DNA TGTGCCAGCAGCTTAGCCAGGAATACCATCACTTTATACGAGCAGTACTTC. Residues: CASSLARNTITLYEQYF. The chain uses TRBV7-9 and TRBJ2-7, with no clear D. This CDR3 spans 17 amino acids. V shed 0 bases and J shed 4 bases, with 19 bases lying between them. The germline V gene encodes CDR1 SEHNR and CDR2 FQNEAQ (reference sequence).

This clonotype was seen more than once but under ten times. A read error may produce the germline difference seen at one junction end. For the CDR3, the DNA is TGTGCCAGCAGCTTAGTGGCGGGAACCACCGGGGAGCTGTCTTTT. Protein product: CASSLVAGTTGELSF. V usage is TRBV7-2 and J usage is TRBJ2-2; a possible D gene is TRBD2 (6 bases). Germline CDR1 is SGHTA and CDR2 is FQGNSA. The CDR3 spans 15 residues.

This clonotype was recorded many times. The rearrangement uses TRBV12-3 or TRBV12-4 and TRBJ2-7; 7 positions match TRBD2. V lost 10 bases, J lost 6 bases, and 12 bases stayed unmatched. This CDR3 comprises 13 residues. CDR3 nucleotides: TGTGCCACCTTCTCCTCTTCGGGAGGCGAGCAGTACTTC. This gives the protein CATFSSSGGEQYF.

This clonotype was counted a few times. This sequence joins TRBV10-3 and TRBJ2-7, with 7 bases fitting TRBD1. Losses at the gene ends were 0 bases for V and 3 bases for J; bases not matched to a gene: 8. Germline V gene data show CDR1 as ENHRY and CDR2 as SYGVKD. The CDR3 spans 16 residues. In DNA, the CDR3 is TGTGCCATCAGTGAGTCGATATGGGACAGTGACTACGAGCAGTACTTC. This codes for CAISESIWDSDYEQYF.

The sample holds many counts of this clonotype. The genes are TRBV28 and TRBJ1-2; TRBD1 matches at 9 bases. With 3 bases clipped from V and 7 bases from J, the junction kept 15 bases outside the gene matches. Germline V CDR1 and CDR2: MDHEN, SYDVKM. The CDR3 length is 17 residues. CDR3 coding DNA: TGTGCCAGCAGTTTTTACATCCCGGGACAGGGATGGGGTGGCTACACCTTC. It translates to CASSFYIPGQGWGGYTF.

With respect to this clonotype: This could be a read error, since a much larger clone is one nucleotide away. The gene calls are TRBV30 and TRBJ1-1; 7 nucleotides match TRBD1. V lost 3 bases and J lost 3; bases outside the gene matches: 10. The CDR3 extends over 15 amino acids. Germline V gene data show CDR1 as GTSNPN and CDR2 as SVGIG (reference sequence). CDR3 residues: CAWSEAGTVDTEAFF. DNA of the CDR3: TGTGCCTGGAGCGAGGCCGGGACAGTGGACACTGAAGCTTTCTTT.

This chain uses TRBV27 with TRBJ2-3; TRBD2 aligns across 10 bases. The germline V gene encodes CDR1 MNHEY and CDR2 SMNVEV (reference sequence). The trim removed 3 bases at V and 0 bases at J, leaving 15 bases unmatched. The CDR3 length is 20 residues. Here the CDR3 DNA reads TGTGCCAGCAGTTTCTGGACAGCCGGGACTAGCGTTTCAAGCACAGATACGCAGTATTTT. Translating it yields CASSFWTAGTSVSSTDTQYF.

The V and J genes are TRBV25-1 and TRBJ2-7; maybe TRBD1 (5 bases). From germline, CDR1 is MGHDK and CDR2 SYGVNS. The CDR3 length is 13 residues. The germline V and J ends were trimmed by 3 bases and 6 bases, with 12 bases remaining between them. The CDR3 loop is CASSEGDRGEQYF. The DNA for the CDR3 is TGTGCCAGCAGTGAGGGTGACAGAGGCGAGCAGTACTTC.